These 2 T cell receptor beta chains were sequenced from one sample in a study of blood T cells in healthy people across ages. Next came a second PCR, run for roughly 7 to 12 cycles, which used a sample-barcoded 5' primer along with a J-beta primer mix. MiXCR, run by TCRdb on the 5' RACE reads, gives a single entry per CDR3 protein. The data hold 450,000 to 700,000 distinct CDR3 sequences, with approximately 30% observed a single time. The sample taken for sequencing was blood. These receptors were obtained from an older woman in good health.

The gene calls are TRBV7-8 and TRBJ1-2; D is ambiguous. This CDR3 spans 14 amino acids. CDR1 and CDR2 (germline): SGHVS, FQNEAQ. V dropped 2 bases and J dropped 2 bases, with 9 bases sitting between them. For the CDR3, the DNA is TGTGCCAGCAGCTTAAATCTTGAGAACTATGGCTACACCTTC. Its protein product is CASSLNLENYGYTF.

The chain has TRBV6-5 and TRBJ1-4; maybe TRBD1 (6 bases). The CDR3 spans 14 residues. Germline CDR1 is MNHEY and CDR2 is SVGAGI. V shed 7 bases and J shed 4 bases, with 13 bases lying between them. The CDR3 protein is CASTGGENNEKLFF. The CDR3 DNA sequence: TGTGCCAGCACTGGGGGCGAAAATAATGAAAAACTGTTTTTT.